This T cell receptor (beta chain) was found in a study of blood T cells in healthy people across ages. General study points: Using unsorted PBMCs precluded a conclusive naive versus antigen-experienced comparison. Estimates of diversity drawn from one million T cells were considered underestimates. It was not known whether donors were CMV positive (a possible confounder of expanded clonotype changes).

Sample-barcoded 5' priming and a J-beta primer mix drove a second PCR of 7 to 11 cycles. One entry per CDR3 protein, called by TCRdb with MiXCR from the 5' RACE reads. The sample includes 550,000 to 700,000 distinct CDR3 sequences, about 26% seen only once; the top ten take about 18%. Extraction yielded at least 5.5 micrograms of total RNA per sample. The CDR3 covers 12 residues. Germline V lookup: CDR1 ENHRY, CDR2 SYGVKD. V gave up 11 bases and J gave up 1 base, with 9 bases separating them. This clonotype has more than one count but fewer than ten. The antigen remains unidentified. This clonotype was sampled from a woman aged 65 to 85 in good health. This chain uses TRBV10-3 with TRBJ1-3; unclear D gene. Material for sequencing was blood. CDR3: CASEGSGNTIYF. The CDR3 DNA follows: TGTGCCTCTGAAGGTTCTGGAAACACCATATATTTT.